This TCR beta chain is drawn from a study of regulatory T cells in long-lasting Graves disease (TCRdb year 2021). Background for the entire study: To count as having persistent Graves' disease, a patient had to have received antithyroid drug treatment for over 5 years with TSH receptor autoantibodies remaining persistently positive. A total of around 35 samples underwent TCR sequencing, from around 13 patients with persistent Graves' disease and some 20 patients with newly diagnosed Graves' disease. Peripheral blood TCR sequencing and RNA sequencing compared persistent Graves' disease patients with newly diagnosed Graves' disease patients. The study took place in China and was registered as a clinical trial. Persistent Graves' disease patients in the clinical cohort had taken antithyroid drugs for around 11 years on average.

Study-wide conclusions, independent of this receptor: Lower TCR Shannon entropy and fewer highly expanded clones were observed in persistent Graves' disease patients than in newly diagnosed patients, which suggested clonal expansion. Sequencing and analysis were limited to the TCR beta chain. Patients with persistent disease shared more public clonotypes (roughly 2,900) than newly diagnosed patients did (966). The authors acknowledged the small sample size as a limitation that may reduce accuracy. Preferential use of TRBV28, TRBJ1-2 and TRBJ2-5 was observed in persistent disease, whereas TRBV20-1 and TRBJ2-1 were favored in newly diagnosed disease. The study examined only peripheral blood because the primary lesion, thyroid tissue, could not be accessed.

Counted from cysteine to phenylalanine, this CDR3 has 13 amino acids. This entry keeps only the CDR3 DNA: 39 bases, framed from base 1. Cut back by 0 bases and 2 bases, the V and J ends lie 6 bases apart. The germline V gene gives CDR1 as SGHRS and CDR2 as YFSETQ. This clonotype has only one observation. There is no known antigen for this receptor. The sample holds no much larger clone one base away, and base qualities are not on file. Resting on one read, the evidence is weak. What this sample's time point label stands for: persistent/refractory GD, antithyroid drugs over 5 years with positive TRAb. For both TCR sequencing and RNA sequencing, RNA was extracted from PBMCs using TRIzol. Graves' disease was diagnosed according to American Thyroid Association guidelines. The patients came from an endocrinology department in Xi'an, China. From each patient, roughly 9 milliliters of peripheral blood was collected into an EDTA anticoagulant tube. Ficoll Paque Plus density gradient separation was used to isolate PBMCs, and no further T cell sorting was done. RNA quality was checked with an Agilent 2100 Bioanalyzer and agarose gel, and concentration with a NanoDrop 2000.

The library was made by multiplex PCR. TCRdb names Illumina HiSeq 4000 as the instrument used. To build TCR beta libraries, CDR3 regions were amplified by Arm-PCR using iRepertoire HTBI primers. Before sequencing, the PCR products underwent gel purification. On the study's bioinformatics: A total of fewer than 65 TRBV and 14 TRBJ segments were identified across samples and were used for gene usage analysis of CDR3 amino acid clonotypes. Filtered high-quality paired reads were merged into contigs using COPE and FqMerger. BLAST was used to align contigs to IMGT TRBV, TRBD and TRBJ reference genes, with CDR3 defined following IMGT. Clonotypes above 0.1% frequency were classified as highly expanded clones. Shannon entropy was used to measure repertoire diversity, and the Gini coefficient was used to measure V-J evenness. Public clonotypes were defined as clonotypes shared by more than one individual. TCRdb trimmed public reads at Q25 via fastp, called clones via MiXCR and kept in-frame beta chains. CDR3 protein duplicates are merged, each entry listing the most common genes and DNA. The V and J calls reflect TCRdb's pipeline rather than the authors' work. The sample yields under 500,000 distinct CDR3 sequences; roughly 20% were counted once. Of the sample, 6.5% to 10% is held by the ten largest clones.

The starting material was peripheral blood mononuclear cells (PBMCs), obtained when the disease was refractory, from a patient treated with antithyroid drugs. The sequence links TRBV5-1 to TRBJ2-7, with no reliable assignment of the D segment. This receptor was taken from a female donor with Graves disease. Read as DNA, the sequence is TGCGCCAGCAGCTTGGAACCCGCCTACGAGCAGTACTTC. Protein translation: CASSLEPAYEQYF.